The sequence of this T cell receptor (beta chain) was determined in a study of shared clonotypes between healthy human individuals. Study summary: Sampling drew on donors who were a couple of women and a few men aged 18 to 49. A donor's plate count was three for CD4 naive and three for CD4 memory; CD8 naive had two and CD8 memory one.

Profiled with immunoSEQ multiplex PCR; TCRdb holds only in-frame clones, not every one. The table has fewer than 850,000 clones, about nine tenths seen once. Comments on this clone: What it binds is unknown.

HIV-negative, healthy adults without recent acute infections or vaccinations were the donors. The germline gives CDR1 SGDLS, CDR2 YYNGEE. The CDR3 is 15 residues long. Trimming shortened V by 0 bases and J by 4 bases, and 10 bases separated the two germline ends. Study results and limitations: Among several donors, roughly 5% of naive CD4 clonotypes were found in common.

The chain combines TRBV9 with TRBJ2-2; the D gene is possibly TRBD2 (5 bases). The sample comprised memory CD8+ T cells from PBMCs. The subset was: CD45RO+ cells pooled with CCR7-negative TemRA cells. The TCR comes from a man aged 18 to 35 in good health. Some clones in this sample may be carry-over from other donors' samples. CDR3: CASSVVGDVTGELFF. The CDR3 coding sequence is TGTGCCAGCAGCGTAGTCGGGGATGTCACCGGGGAGCTGTTTTTT.